Sequencing of this T cell receptor (beta chain) was carried out in a study of post-analysis software for immune sequencing data. Study-wide context: Clinical courses comprised relapsing-remitting, secondary progressive and progressive-relapsing multiple sclerosis.

The authors incorporated unique molecular identifiers into the TCR beta cDNA libraries. The T cell input of about 0.9 to 10 million gave around 540,000 cDNA molecules. Via MiXCR, TCRdb re-called the PCR reads, giving one row per CDR3 protein. The sample contains about 210,000 distinct CDR3 sequences, over 25% of which appear only once. A note on this clonotype: What it recognizes is unknown.

Study observations and caveats: Multiple sclerosis was associated with a significant reduction in normalized Chao1 diversity relative to controls. The authors found that F measure strongly co-clustered same-batch samples.

The sample comprised blood. This TCR came from a girl under 18 with multiple sclerosis.

The CDR3 region is CASSLIAGSYNEQYF. CDR3 coding DNA: TGTGCCAGCAGTTTGATAGCGGGATCCTACAATGAGCAGTACTTC. The J gene is TRBJ2-1, the V gene TRBV28; TRBD2 matches 8 bases. The J call may be faulty, since TRBJ2-7 better matches the DNA end. Germline CDR1 and CDR2: MDHEN and SYDVKM. This CDR3 is built from 15 residues.